This T cell receptor (beta chain) emerged from a study of cytomegalovirus exposure and HLA in healthy donors. The study, taken as a whole, reports: Confirmation was obtained in vitro that a few CMV-associated chains are specific for CMV antigens. It was 150 to 200 TCR beta chains that were listed as cytomegalovirus-associated. Reportedly, cytomegalovirus status was diagnosed with high sensitivity and specificity. The TCR clusters that emerged in the first cohort tended, a later analysis found, to co-occur in the approximately 110 validation repertoires.

Concerning this clone itself: Its matching antigen is unknown.

The V and J ends lost 5 bases and 6 bases respectively, with 7 bases between them. The CDR3 runs 11 residues. Germline assignment: CDR1 WSHSY and CDR2 SAAADI. The assay was immunoSEQ multiplex PCR, and TCRdb's table has in-frame clones only and misses some. The profile covers about 130,000 clones, with approximately 89% appearing a single time and 1.1% taken by the ten largest. The sequence derives from a woman between 18 and 30 years old in good health and CMV-seronegative. V is TRBV10-2 and J is TRBJ1-1, with a possible D match to TRBD1 (5 bases). The sample comprised PBMCs. In DNA form, the CDR3 reads TGCGCCAGCAGTCTACAGGCTGAAGCTTTCTTT. Translation: CASSLQAEAFF.